This passage covers 9 T cell receptor beta chains from one sample sequenced in a study of cytomegalovirus exposure and HLA in healthy donors. 13 Jbeta primers and 60 Vbeta primers were used for the PCR. Measured with immunoSEQ multiplex PCR; TCRdb has only the in-frame clones, and not every one. The table lists 95,000 to 150,000 clones. The sample consisted of PBMCs. These receptors originate from a middle-aged man in good health and CMV-seronegative.

The V gene is TRBV6-5, the J gene TRBJ1-2; possible D gene TRBD1, 6 bases. V was trimmed by 0 bases and J by 7 bases, leaving 12 bases between them. CDR1 is MNHEY, CDR2 SVGAGI, per germline. The CDR3 has 14 residues. DNA of the CDR3: TGTGCCAGCAGTTACTCAGGGCAGGGGCCTGGCTACACCTTC. This gives the protein CASSYSGQGPGYTF.

V and J are TRBV15 and TRBJ1-4; 9 nucleotides align to TRBD1. This CDR3 has 16 residues. The germline V gene has CDR1 LNHNV and CDR2 YYDKDF (reference sequence). V was clipped by 1 base and J by 10 bases; unmatched bases: 10. The CDR3 loop is CATSRVWGQGDPKLFF. In DNA, the CDR3 is TGTGCCACCAGCAGAGTTTGGGGACAGGGCGACCCAAAACTGTTTTTT.

The chain uses TRBV10-1 and TRBJ2-2; 10 bases map to TRBD2. The germline V gene has CDR1 WNHNN and CDR2 SYGVQD (reference sequence). The CDR3 has 15 amino acids. V shed 3 bases, J shed 4 bases, and the junction held 2 bases outside the gene matches. The CDR3 loop is CASSERTSGTGELFF. The CDR3, as DNA: TGCGCCAGCAGTGAAAGGACTAGCGGCACCGGGGAGCTGTTTTTT.

J is TRBJ2-1 and V is TRBV10-3; TRBD2 matches at 8 bases. V gave up 4 bases and J gave up 0 bases; unmatched junction bases: 5. Germline loops: CDR1 ENHRY, CDR2 SYGVKD. The CDR3 loop spans 16 amino acids. As DNA, the CDR3 is TGTGCCATCAGTGGAAGACTAGCGAGCTCCTACAATGAGCAGTTCTTC. It translates to CAISGRLASSYNEQFF.

The V gene is TRBV21-1, the J gene TRBJ2-7; the table gives TRBD2 as D, unverified against the DNA. TRBV21-1 is deemed a pseudogene. This CDR3 is built from 17 residues. CDR3 DNA: TGTGCCAGCAGCAAAGGGGTTCTGCTAGCGGGTACGGTGGTAGAGTACTTC. It codes for CASSKGVLLAGTVVEYF.

The rearrangement links TRBV9 to TRBJ2-5, with 11 bases matching TRBD2. After removal of 4 bases from V and 2 bases from J, the junction contained 4 bases not matched to a gene. CDR3 length: 15 amino acids. Germline-derived CDR1 and CDR2 are SGDLS and YYNGEE. The CDR3 reads CASSSGTSGQETQYF. As DNA, the CDR3 is TGTGCCAGCAGCTCGGGGACTAGCGGACAAGAGACCCAGTACTTC.

V gene TRBV4-1 combines with J gene TRBJ2-2; 9 positions match TRBD2. After removal of 5 bases from V and 2 bases from J, the junction contained 9 bases not matched to a gene. The CDR3 runs 17 residues. Germline V lookup: CDR1 MGHRA, CDR2 YSYEKL. CDR3 DNA sequence: TGCGCCAGCAGCGGCCCGACTAGCGGCCCTAACACCGGGGAGCTGTTTTTT. Its protein is CASSGPTSGPNTGELFF.

The chain links TRBV5-1 to TRBJ1-3; D might be TRBD1 (5 bases). The CDR3 has 15 residues. V was shortened by 0 bases and J by 3 bases, with 10 bases between the two germline ends. CDR1 and CDR2 (germline): SGHRS, YFSETQ. This chain's CDR3 is CASSLEGSSGNTIYF. In nucleotides, the CDR3 is TGCGCCAGCAGCTTGGAGGGGTCGAGTGGAAACACCATATATTTT. The whole variable domain, remainder taken from reference TRBV5-1 and TRBJ1-3, is KAGVTQTPRYLIKTRGQQVTLSCSPISGHRSVSWYQQTPGQGLQFLFEYFSETQRNKGNFPGRFSGRQFSNSRSEMNVSTLELGDSALYLCASSLEGSSGNTIYFGEGSWLTVV.

The genes are TRBV11-3 and TRBJ2-7, with no clear D. The germline V gene has CDR1 SGHNT and CDR2 YENEEA. V was shortened by 0 bases and J by 5 bases, with 5 bases between the two germline ends. This CDR3 has 12 amino acids. The CDR3, as DNA: TGTGCCAGCAGCTTAGATCTTCACGAGCAGTACTTC. Amino acids: CASSLDLHEQYF.